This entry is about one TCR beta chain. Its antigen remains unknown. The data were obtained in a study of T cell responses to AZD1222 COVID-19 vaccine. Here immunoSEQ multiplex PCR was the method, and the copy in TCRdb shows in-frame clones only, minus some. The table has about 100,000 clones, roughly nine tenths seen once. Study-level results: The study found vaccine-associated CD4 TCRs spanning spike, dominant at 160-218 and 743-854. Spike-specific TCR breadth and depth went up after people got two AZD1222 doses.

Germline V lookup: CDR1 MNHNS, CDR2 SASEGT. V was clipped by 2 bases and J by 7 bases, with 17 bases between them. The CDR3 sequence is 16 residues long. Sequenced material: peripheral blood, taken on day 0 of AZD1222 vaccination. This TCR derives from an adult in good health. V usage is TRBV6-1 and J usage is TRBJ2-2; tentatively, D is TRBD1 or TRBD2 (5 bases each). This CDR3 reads CASSENSVWGYGELFF. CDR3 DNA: TGTGCCAGCAGTGAAAATTCCGTGTGGGGGTACGGGGAGCTGTTTTTT.